The clone carrying this TCR beta chain was detected only a few times. Antigen: not known. Looked up from germline, CDR1 is LNHDA and CDR2 is SQIVND (reference sequence). The J segment lost 4 bases and the V segment lost 6 bases, leaving 5 bases of the junction unmatched. This CDR3 is built from 14 residues. The data are from a study of T cell therapy after organ transplantation. Whole-study results and caveats: Endogenous clonotypes not in therapy products appeared after therapy alongside transferred ones.

Some clones are missing from TCRdb's copy, which holds only in-frame ones; the method was immunoSEQ multiplex PCR. This repertoire shows over 45,000 clones, 94% found once; its top ten account for 3% to 3.5%. The origin of this receptor is a human patient who had received a solid organ transplant and had CMV disease. This chain links TRBV19 with TRBJ2-1; 8 positions agree with TRBD2. This material consisted of CD8+ T cells from blood, taken before autologous CMV-specific T cell therapy. CDR3 amino acids: CASSHGTSYNEQFF. The CDR3 DNA follows: TGTGCCAGTAGCCACGGGACTAGTTACAATGAGCAGTTCTTC.